This T cell receptor (beta chain) was sequenced during a study of CD8 T cells in Susac syndrome (dated by TCRdb to the late 2010s). The study in broad terms: Repertoire sequencing was used to test whether CD8+ T cell activation and differentiation in Susac syndrome was antigen driven.

High-throughput TCR beta sequencing profiled peripheral blood CD8+ and CD4+ T cells from healthy donors, Susac syndrome patients and multiple sclerosis patients. The multiple sclerosis controls were treatment-naive patients whose relapsing-remitting disease, either stable or active, fulfilled the revised McDonald criteria. CD8+ TEMRA cells were enriched by FACS, while bulk CD8+ and CD4+ T cells were purified by magnetic negative isolation. Blood was collected in EDTA tubes and processed within 24 hours, with PBMCs isolated through density gradient centrifugation. PBMCs intended for TCR sequencing were cryopreserved in liquid nitrogen and were subsequently thawed in a 37 degrees C water bath. The sorted or isolated CD4+, CD8+ and CD8+ TEMRA cells reached a purity of at least 90%. Deletion took 5 bases off V and 7 bases off J, with a span of 14 bases between the germline ends. The CDR3 measures 14 amino acids from cysteine to phenylalanine. Only the CDR3 part of the read is kept: 42 bases, read in frame from the first base. Per the germline V gene, SGHTA is the CDR1 and FQGNSA is the CDR2.

RNA was extracted with the RNeasy kit and roughly 0.45 to 1 ug was reverse transcribed using random hexamers. The immunoSEQ multiplex PCR assay, which covers 54 Vbeta and 13 Jbeta segments, was used to amplify TCR beta CDR3 regions. PCR amplification bias was corrected by using a synthetic template baseline for primer optimization and computational correction. Per the original workflow: Only productive sequences were kept, with reads annotated to V, D and J genes according to IMGT and analyzed in immunoSEQ Analyzer. Clonality was computed as one minus Shannon entropy normalized by log2 of the number of productive unique sequences. Public and private clones were assessed among the 100 most prevalent clones of each patient and control. Susac-specific clones were defined as absent from healthy and MS cohorts, over a thousand published viral clones and other ImmuneACCESS disease sequences. TCRdb cleaned the public reads at Q25 with fastp, built clones with MiXCR and kept in-frame beta chains. Duplicate CDR3 protein sequences are folded into a single record with the most common DNA and genes. V and J calls and clone size were set by TCRdb, not the authors. This sample has around 180,000 distinct CDR3 sequences in its table, and about 94% of those were observed once. The ten top clones hold roughly 0.094% of the sample.

Worth noting for this clonotype: No antigen is known for it. Per-nucleotide qualities are absent, and no much larger clonotype sits a single base away.

The paper's findings and limits, for the study overall: The number of individuals in the TCR sequencing and HLA analysis was acknowledged as relatively small.

The chain links TRBV7-2 with TRBJ1-4; TRBD1 is possibly the D segment (6 matching bases). The specimen sequenced was CD4+ T cells from PBMCs. The sequence was collected from a human donor with multiple sclerosis. This receptor carries the CDR3 CASSPRGGGEKLFF. The DNA reads as follows: TGTGCCAGCAGCCCACGAGGGGGGGGTGAAAAACTGTTTTTT.